A selection of T cell receptor beta chains follows, all from one sample in a study of blood T cells in healthy people across ages. TCRdb passed the 5' RACE reads through MiXCR, listing each CDR3 protein once. The table records more than 700,000 distinct CDR3 sequences, 46% of them present only once. The sample comprised blood. The receptor source for this set is a man older than 75 in good health. CDR3s include the opening cysteine and the closing phenylalanine or tryptophan. A D gene is named only where the DNA matches it firmly. Size is omitted from some rows. Given values are once, few, many or a class for expanded clones.

J: TRBJ2-5
size: few
V: TRBV2
D: TRBD2
DNA: TGTGCCAGCAGTGAAGGGACCGGGACTAGCGGGAGCGGTGAGCAGTACTTC
CDR3: CASSEGTGTSGSGEQYF

J: TRBJ1-2
size: NA
V: TRBV29-1
D: TRBD1
DNA: TGCAGCGGAAGACAGGGTGACTATGGCTACACCTTC
CDR3: CSGRQGDYGYTF

J: TRBJ1-1
size: few
V: TRBV27
D: NA
DNA: TGTGCCAGCAGTCCCCGGGAGTCAAGATTGAACACTGAAGCTTTCTTT
CDR3: CASSPRESRLNTEAFF

J: TRBJ2-6
size: NA
V: TRBV9
D: NA
DNA: TGTGCCAGCAAAGAAAGCAACGTCCTGACTTTC
CDR3: CASKESNVLTF

J: TRBJ2-6
size: NA
V: TRBV7-2
D: NA
DNA: TGTGCCAGCAGCTTAGTCGGGACTTCAGGGGCCAACGTCCTGACTTTC
CDR3: CASSLVGTSGANVLTF

J: TRBJ2-3
size: few
V: TRBV5-1
D: TRBD2
DNA: TGCGCCAGCAGCTTGTGGACTAGCGGGGAAGCAGATACGCAGTATTTT
CDR3: CASSLWTSGEADTQYF

J: TRBJ1-4
size: NA
V: TRBV20-1
D: NA
DNA: TGCAGTGCTAGGCTCCCGGTGCCTAATGAAAAACTGTTTTTT
CDR3: CSARLPVPNEKLFF

J: TRBJ1-6
size: NA
V: TRBV14
D: NA
DNA: TGTGCCAGCAGCCAAGCTCCTGGAAGTTCACCCCTCCACTTT
CDR3: CASSQAPGSSPLHF

J: TRBJ2-3
size: NA
V: TRBV27
D: TRBD1
DNA: TGTGCCAGCAGTTCCCGTTGGACAGGGATAAGCACAGATACGCAGTATTTT
CDR3: CASSSRWTGISTDTQYF

J: TRBJ2-4
size: few
V: TRBV10-3
D: NA
DNA: TGTGCCATCAATTCGGGGGATAGGGCCAAAAACATTCAGTACTTC
CDR3: CAINSGDRAKNIQYF